This T cell receptor (beta chain) was sequenced in a study of blood T cell repertoires in COVID-19. Study overall: Material from acute and convalescent COVID-19 was sourced from the United States, Italy and Spain. Sources were T cells, B-cell-depleted T cells, or PBMCs; the material itself was cDNA or gDNA.

Here immunoSEQ multiplex PCR was the method, and the copy in TCRdb shows in-frame clones only, minus some. The sample records approximately 210,000 clones, roughly four fifths being singletons. After removal of 0 bases from V and 4 bases from J, the junction contained 8 bases not matched to a gene. The CDR3 consists of 17 residues. Germline CDR1 LNHNV, CDR2 YYDKDF (reference sequence). The specimen sequenced was peripheral blood. This chain joins TRBV15 and TRBJ1-5; TRBD1 aligns across 8 bases. This sequence originates from a woman between 35 and 50 years old with acute or convalescent COVID-19. CDR3 amino acids: CATSRDTSTGVNQPQHF. The CDR3 nucleotides are TGTGCCACCAGCAGAGACACCTCGACAGGGGTAAATCAGCCCCAGCATTTT.